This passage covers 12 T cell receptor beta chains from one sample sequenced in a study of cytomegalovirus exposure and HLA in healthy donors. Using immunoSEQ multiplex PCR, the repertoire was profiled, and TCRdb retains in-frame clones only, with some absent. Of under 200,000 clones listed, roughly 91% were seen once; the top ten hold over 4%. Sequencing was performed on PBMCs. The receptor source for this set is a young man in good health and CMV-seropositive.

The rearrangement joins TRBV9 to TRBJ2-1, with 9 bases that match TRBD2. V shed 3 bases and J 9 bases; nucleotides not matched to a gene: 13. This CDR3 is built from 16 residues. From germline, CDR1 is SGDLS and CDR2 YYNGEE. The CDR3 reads CASSGPSGKRLVEQFF. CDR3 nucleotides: TGTGCCAGCAGCGGACCTAGCGGGAAAAGGCTGGTTGAGCAGTTCTTC.

The chain's CDR3 is CASSSIYQGAHEKLFF. Written as DNA, the CDR3 is TGTGCCAGCAGCTCGATATACCAGGGGGCGCATGAAAAACTGTTTTTT. This chain uses TRBV5-8 with TRBJ1-4, with 8 bases aligning to TRBD1. Germline assignment: CDR1 SGHTS and CDR2 YDEGEE. After removal of 3 bases from V and 6 bases from J, the junction contained 10 bases not matched to a gene. The CDR3 spans 16 residues.

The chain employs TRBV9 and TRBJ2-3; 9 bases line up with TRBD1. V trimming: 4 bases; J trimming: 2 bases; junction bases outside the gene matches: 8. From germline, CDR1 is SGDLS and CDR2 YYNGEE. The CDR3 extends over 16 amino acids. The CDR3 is CASSPTGGVYTDTQYF. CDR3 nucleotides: TGTGCCAGCAGCCCTACAGGGGGCGTGTACACAGATACGCAGTATTTT.

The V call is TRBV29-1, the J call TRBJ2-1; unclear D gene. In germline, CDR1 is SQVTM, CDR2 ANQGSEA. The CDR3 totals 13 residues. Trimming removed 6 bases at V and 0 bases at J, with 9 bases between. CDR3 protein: CSVARSSYNEQFF. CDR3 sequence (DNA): TGCAGCGTCGCTAGGAGCTCCTACAATGAGCAGTTCTTC.

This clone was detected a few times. In DNA form, the CDR3 reads TGTGCCAGCAGCTTTAGACAGGGCTACGAGCAGTACTTC. Protein: CASSFRQGYEQYF. The J gene is TRBJ2-7, the V gene TRBV7-9; 7 bases fit TRBD1. Germline CDR1 is SEHNR and CDR2 is FQNEAQ (reference sequence). V lost 3 bases, J lost 3 bases, and 2 bases stayed unmatched. The CDR3 is 13 residues long.

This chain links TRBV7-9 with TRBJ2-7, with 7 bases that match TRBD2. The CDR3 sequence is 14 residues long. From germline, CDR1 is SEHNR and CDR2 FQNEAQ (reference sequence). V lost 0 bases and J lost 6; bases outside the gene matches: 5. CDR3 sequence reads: CASSLAQVAGEQYF. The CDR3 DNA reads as TGTGCCAGCAGCTTAGCACAGGTAGCGGGCGAGCAGTACTTC.

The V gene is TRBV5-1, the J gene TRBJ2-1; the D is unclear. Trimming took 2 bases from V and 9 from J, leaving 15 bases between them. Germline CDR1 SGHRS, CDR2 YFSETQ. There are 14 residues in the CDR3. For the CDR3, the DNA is TGCGCCAGCAGCTTAGCATTAGATTCGGGTGAGCAGTTCTTC. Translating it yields CASSLALDSGEQFF.

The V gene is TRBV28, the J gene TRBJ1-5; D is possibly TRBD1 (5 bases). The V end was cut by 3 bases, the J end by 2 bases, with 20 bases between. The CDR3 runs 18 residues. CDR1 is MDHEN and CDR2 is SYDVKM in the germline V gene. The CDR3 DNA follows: TGTGCCAGCAGTTTGAGCGGGACCCTGGTCGTAGGCAATCAGCCCCAGCATTTT. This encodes CASSLSGTLVVGNQPQHF.

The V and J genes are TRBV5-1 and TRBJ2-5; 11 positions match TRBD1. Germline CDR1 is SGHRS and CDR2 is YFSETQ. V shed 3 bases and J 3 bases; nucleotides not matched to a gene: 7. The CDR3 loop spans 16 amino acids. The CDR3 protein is CASSSRTGGAEETQYF. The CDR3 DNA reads TGCGCCAGCAGCTCGAGGACAGGGGGCGCGGAAGAGACCCAGTACTTC.

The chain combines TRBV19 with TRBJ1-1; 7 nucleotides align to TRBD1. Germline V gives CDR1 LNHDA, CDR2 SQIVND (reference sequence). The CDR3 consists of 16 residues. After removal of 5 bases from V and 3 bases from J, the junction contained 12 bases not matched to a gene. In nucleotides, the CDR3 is TGTGCCAGTAGTGACCCCAGACAGGGCTGGCACACTGAAGCTTTCTTT. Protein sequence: CASSDPRQGWHTEAFF.

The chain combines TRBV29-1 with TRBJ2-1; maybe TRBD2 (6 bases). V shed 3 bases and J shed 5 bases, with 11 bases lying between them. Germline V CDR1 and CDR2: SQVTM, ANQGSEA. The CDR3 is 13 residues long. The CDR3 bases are TGCAGCGTTGACTCGGGACTCGACAATGAGCAGTTCTTC. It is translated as CSVDSGLDNEQFF.

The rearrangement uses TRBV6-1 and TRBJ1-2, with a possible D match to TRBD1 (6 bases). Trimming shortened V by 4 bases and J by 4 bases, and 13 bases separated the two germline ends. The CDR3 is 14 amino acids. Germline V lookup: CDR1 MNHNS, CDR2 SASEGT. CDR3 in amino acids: CASSGDRRSYGYTF. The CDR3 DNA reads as TGTGCCAGCAGTGGTGACAGGAGGTCCTATGGCTACACCTTC.